This T cell receptor beta chain was sequenced during a study of beta chain features in type 1 diabetes. Background on the study: Sorted cells from all samples, numbering fewer than 120,000,000, were examined. General study results and limits: Overrepresentation of cells with high TCR expression could result from cDNA sequencing. Within patients, naive, central memory and Treg TCRB repertoires seemed more similar than within healthy donors.

Every sorted population was more than 95% pure. Trimming took 1 base from V and 5 from J; bases not matched to a gene: 8. This CDR3 region has 15 residues. Germline CDR1 SGHRS, CDR2 YFSETQ. In regard to this clone: The antigen is unknown.

What was sequenced were expressed TCRB transcripts, since all of the isolated RNA had been reverse transcribed. TCRdb's table, derived via immunoSEQ multiplex PCR, lists solely in-frame clones and lacks some. Among thousands of clones listed, 75% to 80% were seen once. This sequence joins TRBV5-1 and TRBJ2-7, with 8 bases that match TRBD2. This clonotype was sampled from a woman aged 18-29 years in good health. The specimen sequenced was Tregs from blood. CDR3 sequence reads: CASSLKSGSPNEQYF. In nucleotides, the CDR3 is TGCGCCAGCAGCTTGAAGAGCGGGAGCCCCAACGAGCAGTACTTC.